The 24 T cell receptor beta chains below come from one sample, sequenced in a study of shared clonotypes between healthy human individuals (dated by TCRdb to 2019 to 2021). Library generation was performed with the immunoSEQ multiplex PCR assay. Here the immuneACCESS table is served through TCRdb, limited to in-frame sequences with V and J called. Missing clones are a known gap in these copies; in checked studies unresolved V genes cover under half, and the rest lacks a known reason. In this sample the table shows about 1.5 million clones, approximately 98% of which occur a single time. Roughly 0.45% of the sample rests with the top ten. The specimen was naive CD4+ T cells sorted from blood. The cell subset or site label, read with the paper, signifies: CD45RA+ positively selected. The receptors shown here come from a man under 40 in good health.

The chain joins TRBV10-3 to TRBJ2-3; 10 bases are shared with TRBD1. The CDR3 runs to 15 residues. The germline gives CDR1 ENHRY, CDR2 SYGVKD. The junction had 0 bases not matched to a gene; V was cut back by 0 bases and J by 3 bases. The CDR3 DNA reads TGTGCCATCAGTGAGTCGGACAGGGGGACAGATACGCAGTATTTT. Translated: CAISESDRGTDTQYF.

The genes are TRBV25-1 and TRBJ1-1; unclear D gene. The length of the CDR3 is 13 residues. Germline V gives CDR1 MGHDK, CDR2 SYGVNS. The ends were cut back, 5 bases at V and 0 bases at J, with 7 bases in the middle. CDR3 in DNA: TGTGCCAGCAGTCTTACAGTGAACACTGAAGCTTTCTTT. Protein sequence: CASSLTVNTEAFF.

This clone has only one observation. The chain employs TRBV28 and TRBJ2-7, with no clear D. CDR1 is MDHEN, CDR2 SYDVKM, per germline. This CDR3 has 15 amino acids. V was clipped by 3 bases and J by 0 bases, with 12 bases between them. The CDR3 DNA reads as TGTGCCAGCAGTTTCGGTCCATCGAGCTCCTACGAGCAGTACTTC. As protein: CASSFGPSSSYEQYF.

The gene calls are TRBV4-1 and TRBJ2-3; 11 bases map to TRBD2. Per germline, CDR1 MGHRA and CDR2 YSYEKL. Trimming cost V 4 bases and J 4 bases; bases outside gene matches: 13. The CDR3 is made up of 18 amino acids. Here the CDR3 reads CASSPHITSGSGADTQYF. Here the CDR3 DNA reads TGCGCCAGCAGCCCGCATATTACTAGCGGGAGTGGAGCAGATACGCAGTATTTT.

The chain combines TRBV15 with TRBJ1-5; a weak D match, TRBD1 (6 bases). The germline V and J ends were trimmed by 0 bases and 4 bases, with 19 bases remaining between them. Germline V gives CDR1 LNHNV, CDR2 YYDKDF (reference sequence). This CDR3 is 18 amino acids long. The CDR3 region is CATSRDVGAGQRNQPQHF. CDR3 sequence (DNA): TGTGCCACCAGCAGAGACGTAGGAGCCGGACAGAGAAATCAGCCCCAGCATTTT.

The chain uses TRBV4-3 and TRBJ1-3; D is unresolved. This CDR3 spans 17 amino acids. The V end lost 4 bases, the J end lost 1 base, and 17 bases lay between the germline ends. CDR1 is LGHNA, CDR2 YSLEER, per germline. CDR3 coding DNA: TGCGCCAGCAGCCGTAGCCGGGTCTCCGTTTCTGGAAACACCATATATTTT. Translation gives CASSRSRVSVSGNTIYF.

The chain recombines TRBV4-2 with TRBJ1-1; no reliable D call. Germline CDR1 is LGHNA and CDR2 is YNFKEQ. Trimming shortened V by 0 bases and J by 4 bases, and 6 bases separated the two germline ends. The CDR3 sequence is 13 residues long. The CDR3 DNA reads TGTGCCAGCAGCCAAGATCGGGGCACTGAAGCTTTCTTT. Its protein is CASSQDRGTEAFF.

V gene TRBV15 combines with J gene TRBJ2-7; tentative D call: TRBD2 (6 bases). The CDR3 consists of 17 residues. Trimming took off 1 base at V and 2 bases at J, with 18 bases between the two ends. Germline values: CDR1 LNHNV, CDR2 YYDKDF (reference sequence). The CDR3 DNA follows: TGTGCCACCAGCAGAGTGGGGGTGAGCGGGCTTACCTACGAGCAGTACTTC. Its translation: CATSRVGVSGLTYEQYF.

The V gene is TRBV4-3, the J gene TRBJ2-3; D is uncertain. CDR3 size: 16 residues. Trimming took 0 bases from V and 1 from J, leaving 11 bases between them. Germline CDR1 LGHNA, CDR2 YSLEER. The CDR3 is CASSQDTDPGTDTQYF. The DNA for the CDR3 is TGCGCCAGCAGCCAAGATACTGATCCGGGCACAGATACGCAGTATTTT.

This sequence joins TRBV6-1 and TRBJ1-1; D possibly corresponds to TRBD1 (6 bases). V lost 4 bases and J lost 2, with 11 bases in between. The CDR3 spans 14 residues. Germline CDR1 reads MNHNS; CDR2 reads SASEGT. CDR3 sequence (DNA): TGTGCCAGCAGTGGACAGGTATTTAACACTGAAGCTTTCTTT. It specifies CASSGQVFNTEAFF.

The chain is built from TRBV18 and TRBJ2-2; 8 bases are a match to TRBD2. V gave up 0 bases and J gave up 4 bases; unmatched junction bases: 4. The CDR3 contains 16 residues. The germline gives CDR1 KGHSH, CDR2 LQKENI. The CDR3, as DNA: TGTGCCAGCTCACCACCATACGGGGGGGCCACCGGGGAGCTGTTTTTT. Translated, it gives CASSPPYGGATGELFF.

The V gene is TRBV11-2, the J gene TRBJ1-4; D is possibly TRBD1 (5 bases). The CDR3 sequence is 16 residues long. CDR1 and CDR2 (germline): SGHAT, FQNNGV. V shed 5 bases and J shed 8 bases, with 21 bases lying between them. CDR3 in DNA: TGTGCCAGCAGCCTGATCCCCGGGACCCTCTCCGAAAAACTGTTTTTT. Amino acids: CASSLIPGTLSEKLFF.

CDR3 coding DNA: TGTGCCAGCAGTTTTTTCGGGGCCGCTCAAAAGAAACCCTACGAGCAGTACTTC. Translation gives CASSFFGAAQKKPYEQYF. The J gene is TRBJ2-7, the V gene TRBV27; the D gene could be TRBD1 or TRBD2 (5 bases each). Germline V gene sequence: CDR1 MNHEY, CDR2 SMNVEV (reference sequence). Trimming took off 3 bases at V and 2 bases at J, with 23 bases between the two ends. The CDR3 has 18 residues.

The gene calls are TRBV27 and TRBJ2-3; D unresolved. The CDR3 has 13 amino acids. Germline-derived CDR1 and CDR2 are MNHEY and SMNVEV (reference sequence). V was trimmed by 6 bases and J by 6 bases, leaving 13 bases between them. CDR3 nucleotide sequence: TGTGCCAGCAGCTCTCCTAGGACGGATACGCAGTATTTT. Translated: CASSSPRTDTQYF.

V is TRBV6-4 and J is TRBJ1-1; D may be TRBD1 (5 bases). With 6 bases removed from V and 1 base from J, the gap between germline ends came to 12 bases. The CDR3 extends over 14 amino acids. Germline V lookup: CDR1 MRHNA, CDR2 SNTAGT. CDR3 loop: CASSTTQGNTEAFF. CDR3 sequence (DNA): TGTGCCAGCAGCACTACCCAGGGGAACACTGAAGCTTTCTTT.

This chain joins TRBV28 and TRBJ2-1, with a weak D call TRBD2 (6 bases). The CDR3 is 15 amino acids. Germline CDR1 and CDR2: MDHEN and SYDVKM. V lost 6 bases, J lost 4 bases, and 16 bases lay in between. CDR3 DNA: TGTGCCAGCAGATTCGCCGGCGGAGGGTACAATGAGCAGTTCTTC. Amino acid sequence: CASRFAGGGYNEQFF.

V and J are TRBV28 and TRBJ1-2, with D possibly matching TRBD1 (5 bases). CDR1 is MDHEN, CDR2 SYDVKM, per germline. V was cut by 8 bases and J by 2 bases, with 9 bases left in between. CDR3 size: 12 residues. CDR3: CASLTVNYGYTF. The CDR3 DNA reads as TGTGCCAGCCTGACAGTGAACTATGGCTACACCTTC.

The chain uses TRBV14 and TRBJ2-7; no clear D. CDR1 and CDR2 (germline): SGHDN, FVKESK. CDR3 length equals 14 residues. V was shortened by 4 bases and J by 3 bases, with 13 bases between the two germline ends. The CDR3 here is CASSLGRANYEQYF. In DNA, the CDR3 is TGTGCCAGCAGCCTCGGACGGGCGAACTACGAGCAGTACTTC.

The chain links TRBV5-1 to TRBJ2-7; 8 bases line up with TRBD2. The CDR3 runs to 15 residues. J lost 2 bases, V lost 1 base, and 5 bases had no gene match. CDR1 SGHRS and CDR2 YFSETQ come from the germline V gene. The CDR3 is CASSLFREGPYEQYF. The CDR3 nucleotides are TGCGCCAGCAGCTTGTTCCGGGAGGGCCCCTACGAGCAGTACTTC.

The chain combines TRBV11-3 with TRBJ2-2; D is undetermined. The CDR3 is made up of 16 amino acids. Germline CDR1 SGHNT, CDR2 YENEEA. Trimming pared 1 base from V and 1 base from J, leaving 10 bases between. CDR3 in DNA: TGTGCCAGCAGCTTAGCCCAGTCCAGGAACACCGGGGAGCTGTTTTTT. Its translation is CASSLAQSRNTGELFF.

V usage is TRBV19 and J usage is TRBJ2-3; the D is unclear. Looked up from germline, CDR1 is LNHDA and CDR2 is SQIVND (reference sequence). The V gene lost 3 bases and the J gene lost 0 bases, with 10 bases spanning the gap. The CDR3 length is 15 residues. In DNA, the CDR3 is TGTGCCAGTAGTATCCGGGTGATTAGCACAGATACGCAGTATTTT. This encodes CASSIRVISTDTQYF.

The rearrangement uses TRBV11-2 and TRBJ2-7, with unresolved D. Germline V CDR1 and CDR2: SGHAT, FQNNGV. Trimming stripped 5 bases from V and 4 bases from J, with 12 bases between. The CDR3 is made up of 13 amino acids. The CDR3 loop reads CASSQEQWYEQYF. The CDR3 DNA reads as TGTGCCAGCAGCCAGGAGCAGTGGTACGAGCAGTACTTC.

The chain combines TRBV4-1 with TRBJ2-1; 8 bases match TRBD1. This CDR3 is 17 amino acids long. Germline values: CDR1 MGHRA, CDR2 YSYEKL. Trimming at V came to 1 base and at J to 3 bases, leaving 8 bases not matched to a gene. The CDR3: CASSQVSRGLVYNEQFF. In DNA, the CDR3 is TGCGCCAGCAGCCAAGTGAGCAGGGGGCTGGTCTACAATGAGCAGTTCTTC.

The rearrangement joins TRBV7-9 to TRBJ1-2; no firm D call. This CDR3 region has 15 residues. Per the germline V gene, CDR1 is SEHNR and CDR2 is FQNEAQ (reference sequence). The V gene lost 5 bases and the J gene lost 4 bases, with 17 bases spanning the gap. The CDR3 loop is CASSATVLKIYGYTF. The CDR3, as DNA: TGTGCCAGCAGCGCCACCGTCCTGAAGATCTATGGCTACACCTTC.